One TCR beta chain is described in this entry. This sample stems from a study of blood T cell repertoires in COVID-19. Study details: The cDNA or gDNA used as material had been derived from T cells, B-cell-depleted T cells, or PBMCs.

The V end lost 7 bases, the J end lost 7 bases, and 8 bases lay between the germline ends. The CDR3 runs 12 residues. CDR1 is MNHEY, CDR2 SMNVEV, per germline (reference sequence). Generated by immunoSEQ multiplex PCR, the TCRdb table keeps only in-frame clones and is missing some. The sample yields a few hundred thousand clones, around 84% seen once. The source material was PBMCs or T cells enriched from blood (not recorded which). The clonotype originates from a man younger than 45 with acute COVID-19. This chain joins TRBV27 and TRBJ1-6; tentatively, D is TRBD1 (5 bases). The DNA for the CDR3 is TGTGCCAGCACGGGGGGAAATTCACCCCTCCACTTT. As protein: CASTGGNSPLHF.